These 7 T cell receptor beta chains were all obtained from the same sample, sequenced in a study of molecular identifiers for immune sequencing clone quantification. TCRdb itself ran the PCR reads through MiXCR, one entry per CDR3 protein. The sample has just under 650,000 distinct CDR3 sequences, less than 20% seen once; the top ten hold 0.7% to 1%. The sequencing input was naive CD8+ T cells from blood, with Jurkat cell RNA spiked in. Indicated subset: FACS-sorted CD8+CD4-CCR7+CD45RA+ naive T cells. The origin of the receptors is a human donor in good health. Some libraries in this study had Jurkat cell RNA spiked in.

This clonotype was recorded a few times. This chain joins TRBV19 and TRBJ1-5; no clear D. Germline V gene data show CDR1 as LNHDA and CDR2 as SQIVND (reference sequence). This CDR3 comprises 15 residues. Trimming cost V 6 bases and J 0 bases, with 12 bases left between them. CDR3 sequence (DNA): TGTGCCAGTAGGGAGTCTCAGATTAGCAATCAGCCCCAGCATTTT. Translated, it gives CASRESQISNQPQHF.

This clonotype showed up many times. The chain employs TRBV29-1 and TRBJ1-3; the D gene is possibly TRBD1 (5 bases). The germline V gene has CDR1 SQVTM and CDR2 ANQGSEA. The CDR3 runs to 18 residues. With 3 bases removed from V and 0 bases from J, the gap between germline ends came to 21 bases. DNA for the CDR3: TGCAGCGTTGATGGGGCCTTGGCCACAGGAGGCTCTGGAAACACCATATATTTT. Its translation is CSVDGALATGGSGNTIYF.

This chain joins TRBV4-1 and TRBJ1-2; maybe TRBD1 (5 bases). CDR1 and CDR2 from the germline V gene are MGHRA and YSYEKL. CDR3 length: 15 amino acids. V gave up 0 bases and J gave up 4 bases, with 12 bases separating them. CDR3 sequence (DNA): TGCGCCAGCAGCCAAGAGGTCGGGACCATCTATGGCTACACCTTC. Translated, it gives CASSQEVGTIYGYTF.

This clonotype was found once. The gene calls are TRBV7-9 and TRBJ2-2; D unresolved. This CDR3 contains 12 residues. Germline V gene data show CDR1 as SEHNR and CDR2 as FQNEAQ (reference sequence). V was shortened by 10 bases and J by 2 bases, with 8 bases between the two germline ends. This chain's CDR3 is CAKHGNTGELFF. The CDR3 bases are TGTGCCAAACACGGCAACACCGGGGAGCTGTTTTTT.

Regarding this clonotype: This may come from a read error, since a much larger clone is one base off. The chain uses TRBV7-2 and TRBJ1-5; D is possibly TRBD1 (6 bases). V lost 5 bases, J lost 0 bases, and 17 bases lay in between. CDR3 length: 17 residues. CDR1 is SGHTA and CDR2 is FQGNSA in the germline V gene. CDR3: CASSPAGTRYSNQPQHF. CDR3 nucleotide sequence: TGTGCCAGCAGCCCGGCCGGGACACGTTATAGCAATCAGCCCCAGCATTTT.

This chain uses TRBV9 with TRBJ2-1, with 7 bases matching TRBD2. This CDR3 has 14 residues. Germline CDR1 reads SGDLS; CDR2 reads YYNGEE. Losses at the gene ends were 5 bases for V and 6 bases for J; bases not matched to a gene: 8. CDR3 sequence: CASSRLAVGNEQFF. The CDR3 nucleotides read TGTGCCAGCAGTCGACTAGCCGTTGGCAATGAGCAGTTCTTC.

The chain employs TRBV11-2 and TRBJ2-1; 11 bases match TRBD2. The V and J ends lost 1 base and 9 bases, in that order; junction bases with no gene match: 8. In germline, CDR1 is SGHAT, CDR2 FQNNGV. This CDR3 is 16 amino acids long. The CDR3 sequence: CASSLGLAGPRGEQFF. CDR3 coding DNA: TGTGCCAGCAGCTTAGGACTAGCGGGGCCTCGAGGTGAGCAGTTCTTC.